Listed here are 6 T cell receptor beta chains from one sample, sequenced in a study of tumor-infiltrating lymphocytes in primary liver carcinoma (dated by TCRdb to the late 2010s). The instrument was an Illumina HiSeq 2500. TCRbeta-specific cDNA was reverse-transcribed from roughly 500 ng total RNA using a constant-region primer and ProtoScript II reverse transcriptase. TCRbeta libraries were built with three nested multiplex PCR rounds, a slightly modified ARM-PCR procedure. Each of the first two PCR rounds ran for approximately 10 cycles using multiplex TRBV1-TRBV30 forward primers together with a Cbeta reverse primer. TCRdb reworked the public reads: Q25 trimming with fastp, MiXCR clone assembly, productive beta chains retained. Entries that share a CDR3 protein sequence are merged under the most common genes and DNA. The sample table holds 300,000 to 400,000 distinct CDR3 sequences, of which almost 65% were seen once. Under 8.5% of the sample is taken by the ten largest.

TRIzol reagent was used to extract blood RNA from unsorted whole blood, while the DNeasy Blood & Tissue kit provided the germline DNA. The sequenced material came from peripheral blood. The receptor set was obtained from a man aged 35 to 55 with primary liver carcinoma and hepatitis B virus infection.

Turning to this clonotype: One base away lies a much larger clone, so this may be a sequencing read error. The chain has TRBV29-1 and TRBJ2-5, with D hard to call. The V gene lost 6 bases and the J gene lost 1 base, with 9 bases spanning the gap. Germline lookup yields CDR1 SQVTM and CDR2 ANQGSEA. This CDR3 has 12 amino acids. The CDR3 loop is CSVVGIQETQYF. The DNA of the CDR3 is TGCAGCGTAGTGGGGATCCAAGAGACCCAGTACTTC.

Comment on this clonotype: One end of the junction is discordant with germline, which a read error may explain. CDR3 coding DNA: TGCGCCAGCGGCTACAGGACCCCGAACACCGGGGAGCTGTTTTTT. Translation gives CASGYRTPNTGELFF. The chain has TRBV4-2 and TRBJ2-2; perhaps D is TRBD1 or TRBD2 (5 bases each). Germline CDR1 LGHNA, CDR2 YNFKEQ. The CDR3 totals 15 residues.

This clonotype was recorded many times. This rearrangement joins TRBV11-2 to TRBJ2-5; D gene unclear. The CDR3 contains 13 residues. Germline CDR1 and CDR2: SGHAT and FQNNGV. V was clipped by 3 bases and J by 4 bases, with 9 bases between them. The CDR3 here is CASSLMSIETQYF. CDR3 nucleotide sequence: TGTGCCAGCAGCTTGATGAGTATAGAGACCCAGTACTTC. The variable domain in full, with the rest retrieved from reference TRBV11-2 and TRBJ2-5, is EAGVAQSPRYKIIEKRQSVAFWCNPISGHATLYWYQQILGQGPKLLIQFQNNGVVDDSQLPKDRFSAERLKGVDSTLKIQPAKLEDSAVYLCASSLMSIETQYFGPGTRLLVL.

On this clonotype itself: Mismatch with germline at one junction end may stem from a read error. The chain links TRBV11-2 to TRBJ2-5; D might be TRBD2 (6 bases). This CDR3 is 13 amino acids long. Per the germline V gene, CDR1 is SGHAT and CDR2 is FQNNGV. Written as DNA, the CDR3 is TGTGTCAACAGCGGAGGGGTGATGGAGACCCAATACTTC. Encoded protein: CVNSGGVMETQYF.

Note on this clonotype: A clone one base away is much larger, so this may be a read error. The chain couples TRBV7-9 to TRBJ1-6; D gene uncertain. The CDR3 has 15 amino acids. Per the germline V gene, CDR1 is SEHNR and CDR2 is FQNEAQ (reference sequence). Deletions cut 5 bases from V and 7 bases from J, with 15 bases between. The CDR3, as DNA: TGTGCCAGCAGCCCCTACGGGAGCCCCAATTCACCCCTCCACTTT. It specifies CASSPYGSPNSPLHF.

V gene TRBV14 combines with J gene TRBJ1-1; D is undetermined. This CDR3 region has 13 residues. Per germline, CDR1 SGHDN and CDR2 FVKESK. Trimming removed 7 bases at V and 1 base at J, with 10 bases between. The CDR3 DNA sequence: TGTGCCAGCACCCTGATGGAGAACACTGAAGCTTTCTTT. Amino acids: CASTLMENTEAFF.